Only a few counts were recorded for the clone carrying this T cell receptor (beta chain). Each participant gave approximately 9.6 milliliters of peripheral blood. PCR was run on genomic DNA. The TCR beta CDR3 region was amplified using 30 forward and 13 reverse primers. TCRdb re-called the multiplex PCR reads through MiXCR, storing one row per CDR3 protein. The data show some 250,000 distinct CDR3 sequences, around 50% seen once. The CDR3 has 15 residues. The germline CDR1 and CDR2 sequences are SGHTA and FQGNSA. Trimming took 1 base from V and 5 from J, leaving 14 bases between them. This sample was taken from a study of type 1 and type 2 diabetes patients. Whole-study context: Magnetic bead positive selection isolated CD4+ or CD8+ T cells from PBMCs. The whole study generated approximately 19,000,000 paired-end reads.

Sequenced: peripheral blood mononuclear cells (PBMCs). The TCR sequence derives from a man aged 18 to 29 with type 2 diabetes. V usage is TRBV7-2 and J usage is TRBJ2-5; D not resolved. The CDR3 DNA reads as TGTGCCAGCAGCTTAGGATGGTTAGGTGGGGAGACCCAGTACTTC. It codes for CASSLGWLGGETQYF.